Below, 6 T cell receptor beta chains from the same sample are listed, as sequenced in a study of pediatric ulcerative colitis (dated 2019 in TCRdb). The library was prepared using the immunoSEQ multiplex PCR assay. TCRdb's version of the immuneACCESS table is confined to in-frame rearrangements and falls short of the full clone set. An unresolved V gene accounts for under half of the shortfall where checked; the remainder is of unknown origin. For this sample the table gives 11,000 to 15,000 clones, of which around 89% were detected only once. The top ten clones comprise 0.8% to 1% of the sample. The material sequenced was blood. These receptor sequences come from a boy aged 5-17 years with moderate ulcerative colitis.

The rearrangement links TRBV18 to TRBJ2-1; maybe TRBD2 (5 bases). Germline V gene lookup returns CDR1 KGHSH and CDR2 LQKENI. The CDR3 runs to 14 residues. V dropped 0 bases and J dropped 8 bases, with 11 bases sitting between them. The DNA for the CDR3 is TGTGCCAGCTCACCACCGAGAGGGTACCATGAGCAGTTCTTC. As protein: CASSPPRGYHEQFF.

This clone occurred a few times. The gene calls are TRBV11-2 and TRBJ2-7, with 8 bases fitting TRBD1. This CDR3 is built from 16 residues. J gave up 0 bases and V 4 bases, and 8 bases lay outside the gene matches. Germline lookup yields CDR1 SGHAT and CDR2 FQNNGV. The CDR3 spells CASSSGQGSYSYEQYF. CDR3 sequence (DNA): TGTGCCAGCAGCTCCGGACAGGGAAGTTACTCCTACGAGCAGTACTTC.

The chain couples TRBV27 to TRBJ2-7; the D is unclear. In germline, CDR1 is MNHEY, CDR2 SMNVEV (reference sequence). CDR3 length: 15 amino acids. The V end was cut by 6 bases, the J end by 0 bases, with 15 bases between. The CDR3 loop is CASRENVESSYEQYF. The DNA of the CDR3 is TGTGCCAGCAGGGAGAATGTGGAAAGCTCCTACGAGCAGTACTTC.

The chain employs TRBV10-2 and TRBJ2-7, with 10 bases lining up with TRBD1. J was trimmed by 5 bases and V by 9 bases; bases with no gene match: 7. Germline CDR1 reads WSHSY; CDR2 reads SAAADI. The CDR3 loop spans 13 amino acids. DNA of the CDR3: TGCGCCAGTCGGGTGACAGGGGGCCACGAGCAGTACTTC. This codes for CASRVTGGHEQYF.

The CDR3, as DNA: TGTGCCAGCTCACCATCTTTTTCTCGGACTGGTCACATTCAGTACTTC. Protein product: CASSPSFSRTGHIQYF. The chain recombines TRBV18 with TRBJ2-4; D might be TRBD2 (5 bases). Germline CDR1 KGHSH, CDR2 LQKENI. This CDR3 is 16 amino acids long. V lost 2 bases and J 8 bases, leaving 19 bases between the germline ends.

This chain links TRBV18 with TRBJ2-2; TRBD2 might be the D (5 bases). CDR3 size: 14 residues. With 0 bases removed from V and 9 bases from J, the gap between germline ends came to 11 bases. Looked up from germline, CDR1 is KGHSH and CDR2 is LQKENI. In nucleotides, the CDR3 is TGTGCCAGCTCACCACCTGGACTTCCCCGGGAGCTGTTTTTT. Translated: CASSPPGLPRELFF.